Following are 7 T cell receptor beta chains from one sample sequenced in a study of shared clonotypes between healthy human individuals. Clones were sequenced by immunoSEQ multiplex PCR, and TCRdb holds only the in-frame ones, with some missing. Of more than 550,000 clones listed, 90% are singletons. Sequenced: memory CD8+ T cells from PBMCs. Described subset: CD45RO+ cells pooled with CCR7-negative TemRA cells. The source is a young man in good health. Some clones in this sample may be carry-over from other donors' samples.

The gene calls are TRBV9 and TRBJ2-7; TRBD2 is a possible D gene (6 bases). The germline CDR1 and CDR2 sequences are SGDLS and YYNGEE. Deletions cut 4 bases from V and 2 bases from J, with 16 bases between. The CDR3 is made up of 15 amino acids. CDR3 DNA: TGTGCCAGCAGCTTCGCCGGACTACCCACCTACGAGCAGTACTTC. This sequence encodes CASSFAGLPTYEQYF.

The V call is TRBV6-5, the J call TRBJ2-1; D not resolved. Germline values: CDR1 MNHEY, CDR2 SVGAGI. The CDR3 spans 13 residues. V gave up 6 bases and J gave up 9 bases, with 15 bases separating them. DNA for the CDR3: TGTGCCAGCAGCGTTAGATCGAGCAGTGAGCAGTTCTTC. Residues: CASSVRSSSEQFF.

The genes are TRBV28 and TRBJ2-7; D might be TRBD1 (6 bases). Trimming removed 0 bases at V and 5 bases at J, with 17 bases between. The CDR3 extends over 16 amino acids. Germline V gives CDR1 MDHEN, CDR2 SYDVKM. CDR3 coding DNA: TGTGCCAGCAGTTTATGGGACTCAGGGGTTCCCGACGAGCAGTACTTC. Amino acids: CASSLWDSGVPDEQYF.

The V gene is TRBV30, the J gene TRBJ2-7; TRBD2 might be the D (6 bases). Germline loops: CDR1 GTSNPN, CDR2 SVGIG (reference sequence). The V end lost 3 bases, the J end lost 3 bases, and 12 bases lay between the germline ends. There are 13 residues in the CDR3. The CDR3 DNA is TGTGCCTGGAGGGCCGGGGGTTTCTACGAGCAGTACTTC. Residues: CAWRAGGFYEQYF.

The chain has TRBV10-3 and TRBJ2-5; TRBD1 is a possible D gene (5 bases). Germline values: CDR1 ENHRY, CDR2 SYGVKD. CDR3 size: 14 residues. V was cut by 4 bases and J by 4 bases, with 13 bases left in between. CDR3 protein: CAISGAARGETQYF. The CDR3 bases are TGTGCCATCAGTGGAGCAGCAAGGGGAGAGACCCAGTACTTC.

V is TRBV27 and J is TRBJ2-5, with D maybe TRBD1 (6 bases). The V gene lost 7 bases and the J gene lost 7 bases, with 16 bases spanning the gap. The germline gives CDR1 MNHEY, CDR2 SMNVEV (reference sequence). The CDR3 is 13 residues long. The CDR3 protein is CASTPSGDGTQYF. The CDR3 DNA sequence: TGTGCCAGCACTCCTTCAGGGGACGGGACCCAGTACTTC.

This sequence joins TRBV11-1 and TRBJ2-1; D unresolved. The CDR3 extends over 12 amino acids. Germline-derived CDR1 and CDR2 are SGHAT and FQDESV (reference sequence). Trimming left V 4 bases short and J 2 bases short, with 3 bases between. The CDR3 sequence is CASSWTYNEQFF. The CDR3 DNA sequence: TGTGCCAGCAGCTGGACCTACAATGAGCAGTTCTTC.